This TCR beta chain originates from a study of T cells in Graves' hyperthyroidism and ophthalmopathy. Study-level findings and limits: Ophthalmopathy onset followed model prediction by a median about 6.9 months. Stable hyperthyroidism and ophthalmopathy were separated using 13 V-J signatures. Most expanded thyroid clonotypes above 0.001 also appeared in blood.

The V gene's germline CDR1 is SQVTM and CDR2 ANQGSEA. The CDR3 is made up of 12 amino acids. Trimming cost V 6 bases and J 6 bases, with 14 bases left between them. Details on this clonotype: The antigen remains undetermined.

RNA transcripts were the template for amplifying TCR beta CDR3 regions. With the HTBI primer set, the TCR CDR3 went through a first round of RT-PCR. From the multiplex PCR reads, TCRdb called clonotypes with MiXCR, one entry per CDR3 protein. The sample has roughly 500,000 distinct CDR3 sequences; over 35% are singletons. The study excluded patients with uncontrolled infection, other autoimmune disease, pregnancy or lactation. This receptor was identified in an adult woman with Graves' disease, either hyperthyroidism or ophthalmopathy (not recorded which). Specimen: peripheral blood or thyroid tissue (not recorded which). J is TRBJ1-2 and V is TRBV29-1, with D perhaps TRBD1 (5 bases). In DNA, the CDR3 is TGCAGCGTCTCTTATGGGGACGATGGCTACACCTTC. As protein: CSVSYGDDGYTF.